The 26 T cell receptor beta chains below were found in one sample sequenced in a study of T cells in Graves' hyperthyroidism and ophthalmopathy. Amplified regions were TCR beta CDR3 sequences from RNA transcripts. First-round RT-PCR targeting the TCR CDR3 was performed with the HTBI primer set. Via MiXCR, TCRdb re-called the multiplex PCR reads, giving one row per CDR3 protein. The sample shows fewer than 450,000 distinct CDR3 sequences, about 15% of them seen only once. Sample: blood. The receptors here all came from a woman aged 25 to 39 with Graves' hyperthyroidism that later progressed to Graves' ophthalmopathy.

V gene TRBV7-3 combines with J gene TRBJ2-3; 9 positions agree with TRBD2. The CDR3 contains 15 residues. Looked up from germline, CDR1 is SGHTA and CDR2 is FQGTGA. With V trimmed by 2 bases and J by 5 bases, 5 bases remained unmatched. Here the CDR3 DNA reads TGTGCCAGCAGCTTATGGGGACTAGCTCAAGATACGCAGTATTTT. Translation gives CASSLWGLAQDTQYF.

This clonotype came up many times. The chain carries TRBV7-2 and TRBJ2-5, with D maybe TRBD1 (6 bases). V dropped 11 bases and J dropped 0 bases, with 13 bases sitting between them. The CDR3 loop spans 13 amino acids. Germline V gene sequence: CDR1 SGHTA, CDR2 FQGNSA. Written as DNA, the CDR3 is TGTGCCTGCCCTGGGACATACCAAGAGACCCAGTACTTC. This codes for CACPGTYQETQYF.

This clonotype has only a few counts. The chain has TRBV4-1 and TRBJ1-4; 8 bases line up with TRBD1. With V trimmed by 0 bases and J by 8 bases, 5 bases remained unmatched. CDR3 length: 15 amino acids. Germline-derived CDR1 and CDR2 are MGHRA and YSYEKL. The DNA for the CDR3 is TGCGCCAGCAGCCAAGAACAGGGGGTACTCGAAAAACTGTTTTTT. It codes for CASSQEQGVLEKLFF.

This clonotype was detected many times. The gene calls are TRBV9 and TRBJ1-2; perhaps TRBD1 as D (6 bases). Trimming removed 5 bases at V and 2 bases at J, with 25 bases between. The CDR3 extends over 18 amino acids. Germline loops: CDR1 SGDLS, CDR2 YYNGEE. The CDR3 nucleotides read TGTGCCAGCAGAGACTACTCGCTACAGGGTGGTTCAAACTATGGCTACACCTTC. This codes for CASRDYSLQGGSNYGYTF.

The sample holds many counts of this clonotype. This CDR3 is CASSVTGLETYGYTF. CDR3 coding DNA: TGTGCCAGCAGCGTGACAGGTTTGGAGACCTATGGCTACACCTTC. V and J are TRBV7-9 and TRBJ1-2; D might be TRBD1 (6 bases). Trimming pared 5 bases from V and 4 bases from J, leaving 17 bases between. Looked up from germline, CDR1 is SEHNR and CDR2 is FQNEAQ (reference sequence). The CDR3 covers 15 residues.

There are many counts of this clonotype. This chain connects TRBV28 to TRBJ1-6; no reliable D call. The V end lost 2 bases, the J end lost 9 bases, and 26 bases lay between the germline ends. The CDR3 spans 19 residues. The germline CDR1 and CDR2 sequences are MDHEN and SYDVKM. The CDR3 sequence: CASSLAATLLGTGLSPLHF. CDR3 coding DNA: TGTGCCAGCAGTTTAGCGGCGACGCTACTTGGAACCGGGCTTTCACCCCTCCACTTT.

This clonotype is a singleton in its sample. With a much larger clone just one base away, this may be a read error. The gene calls are TRBV11-1 and TRBJ2-7; possible D gene TRBD2, 6 bases. V shed 5 bases and J shed 3 bases, with 20 bases lying between them. The CDR3 contains 16 residues. Per the germline V gene, CDR1 is SGHAT and CDR2 is FQDESV (reference sequence). The CDR3 loop reads CASSLAAAGNHYEQYF. The CDR3 nucleotides read TGTGCCAGCAGCCTGGCCGCCGCGGGAAACCACTACGAGCAGTACTTC.

This clonotype has a count of ten or more. The rearrangement links TRBV7-2 to TRBJ2-1, with D hard to call. CDR1 is SGHTA, CDR2 FQGNSA, per germline. The CDR3 extends over 15 amino acids. V was shortened by 4 bases and J by 0 bases, with 10 bases between the two germline ends. CDR3 coding DNA: TGTGCCAGCAGCTCCAGGCGGAGCTCCTACAATGAGCAGTTCTTC. It yields the protein CASSSRRSSYNEQFF.

The sample holds many counts of this clonotype. The V gene is TRBV5-1, the J gene TRBJ1-4; D is possibly TRBD1 (5 bases). The CDR3 has 15 amino acids. With 4 bases removed from V and 8 bases from J, the gap between germline ends came to 18 bases. Looked up from germline, CDR1 is SGHRS and CDR2 is YFSETQ. CDR3 loop: CASSDGHESTEKLFF. CDR3 DNA: TGCGCCAGCAGCGACGGACATGAATCGACCGAAAAACTGTTTTTT. Looking up the rest from reference TRBV5-1 and TRBJ1-4 gives the full variable domain: KAGVTQTPRYLIKTRGQQVTLSCSPISGHRSVSWYQQTPGQGLQFLFEYFSETQRNKGNFPGRFSGRQFSNSRSEMNVSTLELGDSALYLCASSDGHESTEKLFFGSGTQLSVL.

This clonotype was seen ten or more times. The V call is TRBV11-1, the J call TRBJ2-5; TRBD1 or TRBD2 may be the D gene (6 bases each). CDR3 length: 13 residues. CDR1 is SGHAT and CDR2 is FQDESV in the germline V gene (reference sequence). Trimming left V 5 bases short and J 7 bases short, with 14 bases between. The CDR3 loop is CASSRTGAGTQYF. The CDR3 DNA follows: TGTGCCAGCAGCCGCACGGGGGCCGGGACCCAGTACTTC.

This clonotype was observed at least ten times. The V gene is TRBV7-8, the J gene TRBJ2-1; TRBD1 matches 9 bases. The germline gives CDR1 SGHVS, CDR2 FQNEAQ. This CDR3 contains 16 residues. V was clipped by 0 bases and J by 6 bases; unmatched bases: 6. In nucleotides, the CDR3 is TGTGCCAGCAGCTTAGCCCCGGGACAGGGTTCCAATGAGCAGTTCTTC. It codes for CASSLAPGQGSNEQFF.

This clonotype has at least ten counts. The rearrangement links TRBV12-3 or TRBV12-4 to TRBJ2-7; TRBD1 matches at 7 bases. The CDR3 consists of 15 residues. V was pared by 4 bases and J by 0 bases, with 6 bases of the junction left unmatched. The CDR3 sequence is CASSSTRGSSYEQYF. CDR3 nucleotide sequence: TGTGCCAGCAGTTCGACCAGGGGGAGCTCCTACGAGCAGTACTTC.

This clonotype was recorded a few times. The chain joins TRBV29-1 to TRBJ2-7; 7 nucleotides line up with TRBD1. Germline assignment: CDR1 SQVTM and CDR2 ANQGSEA. The V gene end was trimmed by 5 bases and the J gene end by 2 bases; junction bases not matched to a gene: 12. This CDR3 is 15 amino acids long. This CDR3 is CSVIPPGQATYEQYF. CDR3 coding DNA: TGCAGCGTTATACCTCCCGGACAGGCAACCTACGAGCAGTACTTC.

V usage is TRBV7-2 and J usage is TRBJ1-6, with D possibly being TRBD1 (6 bases). There are 14 residues in the CDR3. Germline V lookup: CDR1 SGHTA, CDR2 FQGNSA. Deletions cut 2 bases from V and 9 bases from J, with 11 bases between. CDR3 loop: CASSLQQGTSPLHF. In nucleotides, the CDR3 is TGTGCCAGCAGCTTACAACAGGGAACTTCACCCCTCCACTTT.

The chain carries TRBV19 and TRBJ1-6; a possible D gene is TRBD1 (5 bases). The CDR3 covers 15 residues. Per the germline V gene, CDR1 is LNHDA and CDR2 is SQIVND (reference sequence). Trimming pared 4 bases from V and 4 bases from J, leaving 11 bases between. CDR3 amino acids: CASSTGGRYNSPLHF. The CDR3 DNA sequence: TGTGCCAGTAGTACCGGGGGACGGTATAATTCACCCCTCCACTTT.

This clonotype was counted many times. The rearrangement uses TRBV28 and TRBJ1-2, with no clear D. CDR1 and CDR2 (germline): MDHEN, SYDVKM. The V and J ends lost 0 bases and 4 bases respectively, with 12 bases between them. The CDR3 consists of 15 residues. The CDR3 DNA is TGTGCCAGCAGTTTATGGGATGGGGATCTCTATGGCTACACCTTC. Protein: CASSLWDGDLYGYTF.

The J gene is TRBJ2-1, the V gene TRBV2; D not resolved. Germline CDR1 and CDR2: SNHLY and FYNNEI. Trimming left V 7 bases short and J 7 bases short, with 5 bases between. The CDR3 runs 10 residues. CDR3 residues: CASTRNEQFF. CDR3 bases: TGTGCCAGCACCCGGAATGAGCAGTTCTTC.

The rearrangement uses TRBV19 and TRBJ2-7, with TRBD1 matching over 7 bases. CDR1 and CDR2 from the germline V gene are LNHDA and SQIVND (reference sequence). This CDR3 is built from 14 residues. With V trimmed by 10 bases and J by 0 bases, 9 bases remained unmatched. This CDR3 is CATRPGQHSYEQYV. The CDR3 DNA reads as TGTGCCACCAGACCGGGACAGCACTCCTACGAGCAGTACGTC.

Only a few counts were recorded for this clonotype. This chain uses TRBV20-1 with TRBJ2-6, with 10 bases aligning to TRBD1. Germline loops: CDR1 DFQATT, CDR2 SNEGSKA (reference sequence). Trimming at V came to 3 bases and at J to 4 bases, leaving 21 bases not matched to a gene. The CDR3 sequence is 21 residues long. The chain's CDR3 is CSASLMESRQGASRGANVLTF. The CDR3, as DNA: TGCAGTGCTAGCCTCATGGAATCGAGACAGGGGGCTTCAAGAGGGGCCAACGTCCTGACTTTC.

The chain combines TRBV4-1 with TRBJ2-1; D is possibly TRBD1 or TRBD2 (5 bases each). Germline CDR1 and CDR2: MGHRA and YSYEKL. Deletions cut 4 bases from V and 7 bases from J, with 14 bases between. The CDR3 runs to 14 residues. The CDR3 protein is CASSPGAGTNEQFF. Written as DNA, the CDR3 is TGCGCCAGCAGCCCTGGGGCAGGGACGAATGAGCAGTTCTTC.

This clonotype has only a few counts. The CDR3 loop reads CSARDRAGQAGELFF. The DNA of the CDR3 is TGCAGTGCTAGAGATAGGGCAGGGCAGGCCGGGGAGCTGTTTTTT. This chain connects TRBV20-1 to TRBJ2-2; TRBD1 might be the D (5 bases). Germline values: CDR1 DFQATT, CDR2 SNEGSKA (reference sequence). V was clipped by 0 bases and J by 6 bases, with 14 bases between them. This CDR3 has 15 residues.

There are many counts of this clonotype. The chain carries TRBV7-9 and TRBJ2-5; 10 positions match TRBD2. The CDR3 spans 16 residues. From germline, CDR1 is SEHNR and CDR2 FQNEAQ (reference sequence). Trimming took 5 bases from V and 3 from J; bases not matched to a gene: 9. In DNA, the CDR3 is TGTGCCAGCAGCGACGCTAGCGGGAGATGGGAAGAGACCCAGTACTTC. Its protein product is CASSDASGRWEETQYF. Full variable domain (outside the CDR3, taken from reference TRBV7-9 and TRBJ2-5): DTGVSQNPRHKITKRGQNVTFRCDPISEHNRLYWYRQTLGQGPEFLTYFQNEAQLEKSRLLSDRFSAERPKGSFSTLEIQRTEQGDSAMYLCASSDASGRWEETQYFGPGTRLLVL.

This clonotype was seen many times. The rearrangement uses TRBV11-2 and TRBJ2-1; no firm D call. V lost 4 bases and J 9 bases, leaving 16 bases between the germline ends. Germline V CDR1 and CDR2: SGHAT, FQNNGV. The CDR3 totals 14 residues. The DNA of the CDR3 is TGTGCCAGCAGCTCCGCTCCGGTTCCGGTTGAGCAGTTCTTC. This codes for CASSSAPVPVEQFF.

The chain links TRBV28 to TRBJ1-2, with 7 bases that match TRBD1. Germline CDR1 and CDR2: MDHEN and SYDVKM. This CDR3 has 12 residues. Trimming cost V 8 bases and J 4 bases; bases outside gene matches: 4. CDR3 sequence: CASLGTVYGYTF. CDR3 DNA: TGTGCCAGCCTCGGGACAGTCTATGGCTACACCTTC.

This clonotype was detected many times. The DNA for the CDR3 is TGTGCCAGTAGTATAGTCTTTCGGGGGGGGCCGTCCGGGGAGCTGTTTTTT. It codes for CASSIVFRGGPSGELFF. The gene calls are TRBV19 and TRBJ2-2, with 8 bases matching TRBD2. The V gene end was trimmed by 1 base and the J gene end by 6 bases; junction bases not matched to a gene: 10. This CDR3 has 17 amino acids. Germline-derived CDR1 and CDR2 are LNHDA and SQIVND (reference sequence).

This clonotype was counted many times. The chain is built from TRBV7-2 and TRBJ2-1, with 8 bases aligning to TRBD2. CDR3 length equals 18 residues. Germline-derived CDR1 and CDR2 are SGHTA and FQGNSA. Losses at the gene ends were 4 bases for V and 5 bases for J; bases not matched to a gene: 16. The DNA for the CDR3 is TGTGCCAGCAGCTCGCGCCAGGGGACTAGAGGGGGGGACAATGAGCAGTTCTTC. Translating gives CASSSRQGTRGGDNEQFF.